Listed below are T cell receptor beta chains from one sample, sequenced in a study of T cell responses to AZD1222 COVID-19 vaccine. Assay: immunoSEQ multiplex PCR; the TCRdb copy retains only in-frame clones and omits some. Of about 140,000 clones in the sample, 92% were seen once. The material was peripheral blood, obtained 28 days after the second AZD1222 dose. The receptors shown here come from an adult who received the AZD1222 COVID-19 vaccine. CDR3s leave out the opening cysteine and the closing phenylalanine or tryptophan. D genes are given only for firm matches. Clone size is not always given. Where it is, it says once, few, many or a class for expanded clones.

abundance,j_gene,d_gene,v_gene,CDR3aa
.,TRBJ1-1,TRBD1,TRBV19,ASSAPPTGGTTEAF
few,TRBJ1-5,TRBD1,TRBV7-2,ASSLQGGTHQPQH
once,TRBJ1-5,.,TRBV27,ASSTSSNQPQH
.,TRBJ2-7,TRBD2,TRBV11-2,ASSLGTSGSEQY
.,TRBJ1-6,TRBD1,TRBV23-1,ASSPHRDRDSPLH
once,TRBJ2-1,TRBD2,TRBV7-8,ASSFLTSGRANEQF
.,TRBJ2-3,.,TRBV6-5,ASSSLRGRADTQY
.,TRBJ2-1,.,TRBV29-1,SVVGRVANNEQF
.,TRBJ1-1,TRBD1,TRBV19,ASSPLTGGRTEAF
.,TRBJ2-7,TRBD1,TRBV6-5,ASSSPDRGLYEQY
.,TRBJ1-3,TRBD1,TRBV20-1,SASLLGQRNTIY
.,TRBJ2-7,.,TRBV19,ASSIGRGKEQY
.,TRBJ1-1,TRBD1,TRBV6-2/TRBV6-3,ASSYSRGPHTEAF
few,TRBJ1-1,.,TRBV11-3,ASSLGPGTGGAF
.,TRBJ1-4,TRBD1,TRBV27,ASGQGIATNEKLF
.,TRBJ1-4,.,TRBV3-1/TRBV3-2,ASSQEGGEKLF
.,TRBJ2-1,TRBD2,TRBV28,ASSYGDPRESSSGSTYNEQF
few,TRBJ2-2,.,TRBV7-9,ASSLVGELF
few,TRBJ1-1,.,TRBV2,ASSAGSLGSEAF
.,TRBJ2-2,TRBD2,TRBV9,ASSVSRTSVNTGELF
.,TRBJ1-1,.,TRBV5-6,ASSLAGKAEAF
.,TRBJ1-5,.,TRBV5-8,ASSGSRVYSEPQH
.,TRBJ2-7,.,TRBV9,ASSVEVSYEQY
.,TRBJ2-4,.,TRBV27,ASRVGEGNIQY
once,TRBJ1-2,.,TRBV18,ASSVDRNYGYT
few,TRBJ2-1,TRBD2,TRBV15,ATSRVSGRISYNEQF
.,TRBJ2-7,.,TRBV10-2,ASRGGTGGGYEQY
once,TRBJ2-2,TRBD2,TRBV7-2,ASSLALVPSGKEGGELF
.,TRBJ1-5,.,TRBV28,ASFPGNGNQPQH
few,TRBJ2-7,TRBD2,TRBV27,ASSPRPESGSLYEQY
.,TRBJ1-2,.,TRBV20-1,SANSHYGYT
.,TRBJ2-5,.,TRBV7-6,ASSKRPGRQETQY
.,TRBJ1-1,.,TRBV19,ASKVYNTEAF
.,TRBJ1-3,.,TRBV28,ASRDGGRSGNTIY
.,TRBJ1-4,.,TRBV27,ASSFDVRREKLF
.,TRBJ1-1,.,TRBV10-3,AISESRGADTEAF
.,TRBJ2-2,TRBD1,TRBV10-3,AITLGQGINTGELF
.,TRBJ1-5,TRBD1,TRBV30,AWSGDSGGSLQH
.,TRBJ2-1,.,TRBV18,ASSPGTGVSYNEQF
.,TRBJ1-2,TRBD1,TRBV6-5,ASSWDRANYGYT
.,TRBJ2-1,.,TRBV4-1,ASSQEGRTANRYNEQF
once,TRBJ2-1,.,TRBV19,ASSVSGGTDEQF
.,TRBJ2-5,.,TRBV30,AWSPPAVGTQY
.,TRBJ1-5,.,TRBV7-2,ASSGRGRTHQPQH
.,TRBJ1-1,.,TRBV24-1,ATEGGDTEAF
.,TRBJ2-1,.,TRBV29-1,SVELPNEQF
once,TRBJ1-1,.,TRBV4-1,ASSLMNTEAF
.,TRBJ2-6,.,TRBV18,ASSPREGDSGANVLT
.,TRBJ1-1,.,TRBV28,ASRMHVNTEAF
.,TRBJ1-1,.,TRBV7-9,ASSLRDTSHTEAF